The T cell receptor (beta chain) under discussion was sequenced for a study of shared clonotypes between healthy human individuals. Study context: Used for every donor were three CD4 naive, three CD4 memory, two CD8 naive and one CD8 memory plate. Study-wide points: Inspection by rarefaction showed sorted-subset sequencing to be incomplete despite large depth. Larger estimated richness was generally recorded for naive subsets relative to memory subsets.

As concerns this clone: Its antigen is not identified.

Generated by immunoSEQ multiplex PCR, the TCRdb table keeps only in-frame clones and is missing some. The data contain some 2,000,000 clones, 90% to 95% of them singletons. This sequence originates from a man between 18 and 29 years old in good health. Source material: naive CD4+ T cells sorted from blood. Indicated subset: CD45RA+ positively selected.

The CDR3: CASPLTGRSCQPQHF. In DNA, the CDR3 is TGTGCTAGCCCGTTGACAGGGCGTAGTTGTCAGCCCCAGCATTTT. The genes are TRBV12-5 and TRBJ1-5; 7 bases align to TRBD1. V shed 9 bases, J shed 6 bases, and the junction held 14 bases outside the gene matches. Germline lookup yields CDR1 LGHNT and CDR2 FRNRAP. The CDR3 sequence is 15 residues long.